This TCR beta chain is drawn from a study of post-analysis software for immune sequencing data. About the study: In terms of disease course, relapsing-remitting, secondary progressive and progressive-relapsing multiple sclerosis were included. Findings of the study overall: F measure grouped same-batch samples tightly together. TRBV segments more frequent in patients than in controls numbered roughly 5 and included TRBV5-6, TRBV5-1 and TRBV20-1. For normalized Chao1 diversity, multiple sclerosis patients scored significantly lower than controls did.

Unique molecular identifiers featured in each of the TCR beta cDNA libraries. Via MiXCR, TCRdb re-called the PCR reads, giving one row per CDR3 protein. The table has about 540,000 distinct CDR3 sequences, 30% to 40% seen once. V lost 3 bases and J lost 6; bases outside the gene matches: 7. This CDR3 region has 16 residues. The germline gives CDR1 SGHAT, CDR2 FQNNGV. This clonotype was found a few times. Its specificity is not known. This rearrangement joins TRBV11-2 to TRBJ2-1; TRBD2 matches 11 bases. The source of this sequence is a girl aged 2-17 years with multiple sclerosis. Sample: blood. CDR3 sequence: CASSFLLAGASNEQFF. The CDR3 region has the DNA TGTGCCAGCAGCTTTCTACTAGCGGGGGCCTCCAATGAGCAGTTCTTC.